The entry below describes one T cell receptor beta chain. Negative magnetic selection enriched total CD8+ T cells. TCR beta was sequenced from UMI-tagged 5' RACE libraries. TCRdb reprocessed the 5' RACE reads; each CDR3 protein has one entry and no DNA is given. The repertoire table contains fewer than 20,000 distinct CDR3 sequences. The data stem from a study of human CD8 memory T cell subsets. The CDR3 loop spans 17 amino acids. This TCR was recovered from a human donor in good health. Sequencing used CD8+ T cells from PBMCs. The chain is built from TRBV21-1 and TRBJ1-2. TRBV21-1 is an annotated pseudogene. The CDR3 sequence: CASSKVASEATLYGYTF.